This TCR beta chain appears in the sequencing data of a study of blood T cell repertoires in COVID-19. Study context: There were acute and convalescent COVID-19 samples, and they came from the United States, Italy and Spain. Sources were T cells, B-cell-depleted T cells, or PBMCs; the material itself was cDNA or gDNA.

This CDR3 comprises 15 residues. Authors' analysis steps: Reference gene primer amplification gave estimated nucleated cell counts. Using immunoSEQ multiplex PCR, the repertoire was profiled, and TCRdb retains in-frame clones only, with some absent. The V and J calls and clone size come from that table; D and trimming were worked out from the DNA. The sample consists of 80,000 to 100,000 clones, about 80% of them appearing once. The J gene is TRBJ2-2, the V gene TRBV21-1; the table's D call, TRBD1, was not checked against the DNA. TRBV21-1 is termed a pseudogene. This receptor was identified in a man aged 65 to 85 with active or convalescent COVID-19. Sequencing input: peripheral blood. Here the CDR3 DNA reads TGTGCCAGCAGCAAAGTGGCCAGGATCACCGGGGAGCTGTTTTTT. Protein product: CASSKVARITGELFF.